Here is one T cell receptor beta chain with its context. Germline-derived CDR1 and CDR2 are SQVTM and ANQGSEA. V was trimmed by 3 bases and J by 4 bases, leaving 9 bases between them. This CDR3 contains 12 residues. The entry originates in a study of T cell changes during pregnancy in multiple sclerosis. The repertoire was sequenced with immunoSEQ multiplex PCR; TCRdb's copy has only in-frame clones and lacks some. The sample lists tens of thousands of clones; approximately 90% were seen once. The sample consisted of CD4+ T cells from peripheral blood mononuclear cells, taken in the first trimester of pregnancy. This receptor was obtained from a female donor in good health, enrolled as a control in a pregnancy study. The rearrangement uses TRBV29-1 and TRBJ1-2; perhaps TRBD1 as D (5 bases). The CDR3 DNA reads TGCAGCGTTGATGTGGGGGGCTATGGCTACACCTTC. Its protein is CSVDVGGYGYTF.